This T cell receptor beta chain came from a study of OX40 agonist ivuxolimab in advanced cancers. Study-level information: Head and neck, renal cell, melanoma or hepatocellular carcinoma were the cancers that dose-escalation patients had.

General observations from the study: Also present in some nonresponders was a low level of normalized T-cell clonal expansion.

Details on this clone: The antigen is unknown. At one end, the junction sequence differs from germline, possibly due to a read error.

Per germline, CDR1 SGHTA and CDR2 FQGNSA. The CDR3 is 12 residues long. Method: immunoSEQ multiplex PCR; TCRdb's copy keeps in-frame clones and lacks some. The sample includes fewer than 80,000 clones, around 83% of them seen just once. The sequence derives from an adult with an advanced solid tumor such as melanoma, head and neck, liver or kidney cancer. The chain has TRBV7-2 and TRBJ1-2; D perhaps matches TRBD1 (5 bases). Sample: CD4+ or CD8+ T cells sorted from blood, taken in a trial of the OX40 agonist ivuxolimab. The CDR3 loop reads CASSLAYGGGVF. CDR3 nucleotide sequence: TGTGCCAGCAGCTTAGCGTACGGGGGAGGGGTCTTC.